The 12 T cell receptor beta chains given below trace back to one sample, sequenced in a study of blood T cell repertoires in COVID-19. Measured with immunoSEQ multiplex PCR; TCRdb has only the in-frame clones, and not every one. The sample includes around 500,000 clones, 70% to 90% of them seen just once. Sequencing was performed on PBMCs or T cells enriched from blood (not recorded which). Receptors originate from a woman aged 60-75 years who had recovered from COVID-19.

The gene calls are TRBV4-1 and TRBJ1-2; D is unresolved. V was cut by 5 bases and J by 2 bases, with 12 bases left in between. This CDR3 spans 14 amino acids. The V gene's germline CDR1 is MGHRA and CDR2 YSYEKL. The CDR3 nucleotides are TGCGCCAGCAGCTTACGGACGGGGAACTATGGCTACACCTTC. Residues: CASSLRTGNYGYTF.

The chain couples TRBV2 to TRBJ1-1; 8 positions agree with TRBD1. CDR3 size: 17 residues. Per the germline V gene, CDR1 is SNHLY and CDR2 is FYNNEI. V was pared by 4 bases and J by 0 bases, with 10 bases of the junction left unmatched. CDR3 nucleotide sequence: TGTGCCAGCAGTGGGGTGGGGACAGGAGCTATGAACACTGAAGCTTTCTTT. This sequence encodes CASSGVGTGAMNTEAFF.

The CDR3 sequence: CASSAIRQGRGHQPQHF. CDR3 nucleotides: TGTGCCAGTAGCGCAATTCGACAGGGGAGAGGGCATCAGCCCCAGCATTTT. This chain connects TRBV19 to TRBJ1-5; TRBD1 matches 8 bases. CDR3 length: 17 amino acids. Per the germline V gene, CDR1 is LNHDA and CDR2 is SQIVND (reference sequence). V shed 6 bases and J 5 bases; nucleotides not matched to a gene: 15.

In DNA, the CDR3 is TGTGCCAGCAGGCAAGACAGGGCAGCGGGGGCTTACGAGCAGTACTTC. Protein sequence: CASRQDRAAGAYEQYF. The rearrangement joins TRBV5-8 to TRBJ2-7; D perhaps matches TRBD2 (8 bases). CDR3 length equals 16 residues. V was shortened by 5 bases and J by 4 bases, with 22 bases between the two germline ends. CDR1 is SGHTS, CDR2 YDEGEE, per germline.

The CDR3 nucleotides are TGTGCCAGCAGCCCCAAGGACAGCTCCTATAATTCACCCCTCCACTTT. Its translation: CASSPKDSSYNSPLHF. The chain carries TRBV3-1 (or the pseudogene TRBV3-2) and TRBJ1-6, with D possibly matching TRBD1 (6 bases). The CDR3 contains 16 residues. Trimming cost V 4 bases and J 0 bases, with 10 bases left between them. The germline V gene encodes CDR1 LGHDT and CDR2 YNNKEL (reference sequence).

This rearrangement joins TRBV6-5 to TRBJ1-2; 8 bases match TRBD1. The V segment lost 0 bases and the J segment 7 bases; nucleotides outside the gene matches: 7. The CDR3 is 15 residues long. CDR1 and CDR2 from the germline V gene are MNHEY and SVGAGI. DNA for the CDR3: TGTGCCAGCAGTTACTCGGAGACAGGGGCGAGTGGCTACACCTTC. This encodes CASSYSETGASGYTF.

DNA of the CDR3: TGTGCCAGCAGTTACCTCCCCTCCGGTAATTCACCCCTCCACTTT. Its translation is CASSYLPSGNSPLHF. This rearrangement joins TRBV6-5 to TRBJ1-6; no firm D call. The CDR3 sequence is 15 residues long. Germline values: CDR1 MNHEY, CDR2 SVGAGI. V lost 2 bases to trimming and J lost 6 bases, with 11 bases between them.

The chain is built from TRBV28 and TRBJ1-1, with D possibly matching TRBD1 (6 bases). Trimming took off 5 bases at V and 1 base at J, with 17 bases between the two ends. Germline CDR1 is MDHEN and CDR2 is SYDVKM. The CDR3 has 16 amino acids. CDR3 in amino acids: CASSPSRRGANTEAFF. In DNA, the CDR3 is TGTGCCAGCAGTCCCTCTCGCCGGGGGGCGAACACTGAAGCTTTCTTT.

The gene calls are TRBV3-1 (or the pseudogene TRBV3-2) and TRBJ1-5, with a possible D match to TRBD1 (5 bases). The CDR3 extends over 15 amino acids. In germline, CDR1 is LGHDT, CDR2 YNNKEL (reference sequence). Between the trimmed V and J ends, which lost 1 base and 3 bases, there was a span of 10 bases. The CDR3 here is CASSQGQGNNQPQHF. CDR3 DNA: TGTGCCAGCAGCCAAGGGCAGGGCAACAATCAGCCCCAGCATTTT.

The rearrangement uses TRBV5-5 and TRBJ1-3; a weak D match, TRBD1 (6 bases). The germline CDR1 and CDR2 sequences are SGHKS and YYEKEE (reference sequence). V lost 5 bases and J 8 bases, leaving 20 bases between the germline ends. The CDR3 consists of 15 residues. CDR3 region: CASRDRTVKADTIYF. CDR3 coding DNA: TGTGCCAGCAGGGATCGGACAGTTAAAGCGGACACCATATATTTT.

V is TRBV10-2 and J is TRBJ2-4; 9 bases fit TRBD1. V trimming: 7 bases; J trimming: 0 bases; junction bases outside the gene matches: 10. The CDR3 totals 17 residues. Germline loops: CDR1 WSHSY, CDR2 SAAADI. The DNA for the CDR3 is TGCGCCAGCAAGGGACAGGGTCTTCAACTAGCCAAAAACATTCAGTACTTC. This codes for CASKGQGLQLAKNIQYF.

There are a few counts of this clone. The J gene is TRBJ2-2, the V gene TRBV24-1, with 12 bases aligning to TRBD1. With 4 bases clipped from V and 5 bases from J, the junction kept 7 bases outside the gene matches. This CDR3 is 17 amino acids long. Looked up from germline, CDR1 is KGHDR and CDR2 is SFDVKD. This CDR3 reads CATSDPGQGARTGELFF. The CDR3 DNA is TGTGCCACCAGTGACCCGGGACAGGGGGCCAGGACCGGGGAGCTGTTTTTT.